One sample yielded the 20 T cell receptor beta chains listed below, sequenced in a study of identical twins. TCRdb independently ran MiXCR on the 5' RACE reads; one entry per CDR3 protein. Of a few hundred thousand distinct CDR3 sequences in the sample, 9.6% were seen once. Separately, the same data were catalogued under a study of yellow fever vaccine responses in identical twins.

Specimen: PBMCs. These receptor sequences come from a woman aged 18-35 years in good health.

The chain uses TRBV28 and TRBJ2-5, with 10 nucleotides matching TRBD1. Germline V CDR1 and CDR2: MDHEN, SYDVKM. The V gene end was trimmed by 6 bases and the J gene end by 5 bases; junction bases not matched to a gene: 12. The CDR3 length is 16 residues. The CDR3 region is CASSIPPDRGRETQYF. The CDR3 DNA is TGTGCCAGCAGCATCCCCCCCGACAGGGGGCGGGAGACCCAGTACTTC.

This sequence joins TRBV5-6 and TRBJ2-3, with 13 bases fitting TRBD2. J gave up 5 bases and V 4 bases, and 4 bases lay outside the gene matches. This CDR3 region has 15 residues. Germline CDR1 and CDR2: SGHDT and YYEEEE. As DNA, the CDR3 is TGTGCCAGCAGCCCCGGACTAGCGGGAGAAGATACGCAGTATTTT. Translation gives CASSPGLAGEDTQYF.

This sequence joins TRBV7-9 and TRBJ2-1; 14 bases are a match to TRBD2. The CDR3 length is 17 residues. J lost 3 bases, V lost 5 bases, and 6 bases had no gene match. CDR1 and CDR2 (germline): SEHNR, FQNEAQ (reference sequence). The CDR3 reads CASSPGTSGSLYNEQFF. In DNA, the CDR3 is TGTGCCAGCAGCCCCGGGACTAGCGGGAGTCTCTACAATGAGCAGTTCTTC.

The gene calls are TRBV4-3 and TRBJ2-5; D might be TRBD1 or TRBD2, each matching 5 bases. Germline V gene lookup returns CDR1 LGHNA and CDR2 YSLEER. The CDR3 spans 15 residues. Trimming took 2 bases from V and 5 from J, leaving 15 bases between them. The CDR3, as DNA: TGCGCCAGCAGCCAATTACCTTCGGGGCGGGAGACCCAGTACTTC. Encoded protein: CASSQLPSGRETQYF.

The chain links TRBV2 to TRBJ2-3, with TRBD2 matching over 8 bases. The CDR3 consists of 15 residues. Germline CDR1 SNHLY, CDR2 FYNNEI. V gave up 3 bases and J gave up 1 base; unmatched junction bases: 3. The chain's CDR3 is CASSDWRGGTDTQYF. The CDR3 DNA reads TGTGCCAGCAGTGATTGGCGGGGGGGCACAGATACGCAGTATTTT.

This clonotype was picked up many times. The chain links TRBV4-3 to TRBJ2-1, with 12 bases fitting TRBD2. The germline V gene has CDR1 LGHNA and CDR2 YSLEER. This CDR3 has 16 residues. Losses at the gene ends were 0 bases for V and 7 bases for J; bases not matched to a gene: 4. The CDR3: CASSQDAGTSGNEQFF. CDR3 DNA sequence: TGCGCCAGCAGCCAAGATGCCGGGACTAGCGGGAATGAGCAGTTCTTC.

This clonotype occurred a few times. The chain has TRBV10-3 and TRBJ2-1; perhaps D is TRBD1 or TRBD2 (5 bases each). CDR1 and CDR2 from the germline V gene are ENHRY and SYGVKD. Deletions cut 3 bases from V and 9 bases from J, with 15 bases between. The CDR3 is 14 residues long. In DNA, the CDR3 is TGTGCCATCAGTGAAGGGACCACCACACCTGAGCAGTTCTTC. Its translation: CAISEGTTTPEQFF.

This clonotype was observed many times. The rearrangement joins TRBV7-2 to TRBJ2-3; D unresolved. V lost 4 bases to trimming and J lost 2 bases, with 4 bases between them. The CDR3 is 12 amino acids. Germline V lookup: CDR1 SGHTA, CDR2 FQGNSA. The CDR3 sequence: CASSSFTDTQYF. For the CDR3, the DNA is TGTGCCAGCAGCTCCTTCACAGATACGCAGTATTTT.

The CDR3 nucleotides are TGTGCCAGCAGCTTCAGACGGGGTGTTCAAGAGACCCAGTACTTC. It translates to CASSFRRGVQETQYF. This rearrangement joins TRBV11-2 to TRBJ2-5; a weak D match, TRBD2 (5 bases). CDR3 size: 15 residues. Germline V CDR1 and CDR2: SGHAT, FQNNGV. V lost 3 bases, J lost 2 bases, and 13 bases lay in between.

The table lists this clonotype with a few counts. The chain combines TRBV15 with TRBJ2-1, with D possibly being TRBD1 (6 bases). The CDR3 covers 17 residues. Trimming took 5 bases from V and 1 from J, leaving 18 bases between them. Germline lookup yields CDR1 LNHNV and CDR2 YYDKDF (reference sequence). The CDR3 coding sequence is TGTGCCACCAGCGGAAGGACAGTCACACTATCCTACAATGAGCAGTTCTTC. Translated, it gives CATSGRTVTLSYNEQFF.

The rearrangement uses TRBV3-1 and TRBJ2-3; 14 bases are a match to TRBD2. Germline lookup yields CDR1 LGHDT and CDR2 YNNKEL (reference sequence). After removal of 4 bases from V and 0 bases from J, the junction contained 6 bases not matched to a gene. The CDR3 sequence is 18 residues long. CDR3 sequence (DNA): TGTGCCAGCAGCCTCCGACTAGCGGGGGGGCCTAGCACAGATACGCAGTATTTT. It specifies CASSLRLAGGPSTDTQYF.

The rearrangement uses TRBV7-9 and TRBJ2-1; D call uncertain. Germline CDR1 and CDR2: SEHNR and FQNEAQ (reference sequence). The CDR3 length is 11 residues. V shed 5 bases and J shed 9 bases, with 8 bases lying between them. The CDR3 protein is CASSTRGEQFF. The CDR3 DNA reads as TGTGCCAGCAGCACTCGCGGTGAGCAGTTCTTC.

This clonotype was seen at least ten times. The chain is built from TRBV19 and TRBJ2-7, with 7 nucleotides matching TRBD1. The CDR3 covers 14 residues. Germline loops: CDR1 LNHDA, CDR2 SQIVND (reference sequence). V shed 3 bases and J 1 base; nucleotides not matched to a gene: 3. The CDR3 nucleotides read TGTGCCAGTAGTATGGGACAGAATTCCTACGAGCAGTACTTC. This sequence encodes CASSMGQNSYEQYF.

This clonotype came up a few times. The V and J genes are TRBV27 and TRBJ1-2, with a weak D call TRBD1 (6 bases). CDR3 size: 15 residues. V lost 5 bases and J lost 7, with 20 bases in between. Germline-derived CDR1 and CDR2 are MNHEY and SMNVEV (reference sequence). The CDR3 bases are TGTGCCAGCAGTCCCTCCCTGACAGGAGTTAGTGGCTACACCTTC. Protein: CASSPSLTGVSGYTF.

The genes are TRBV20-1 and TRBJ1-4; unclear D gene. The V and J ends lost 3 bases and 11 bases respectively, with 10 bases between them. Germline assignment: CDR1 DFQATT and CDR2 SNEGSKA (reference sequence). There are 11 residues in the CDR3. CDR3 sequence: CSARPVEKLFF. CDR3 DNA: TGCAGTGCTAGGCCGGTGGAGAAACTGTTTTTT.

In its sample, this clonotype was seen a few times. The chain is built from TRBV20-1 and TRBJ2-1; maybe TRBD1 (5 bases). Between the trimmed V and J ends, which lost 5 bases and 10 bases, there was a span of 18 bases. Germline loops: CDR1 DFQATT, CDR2 SNEGSKA (reference sequence). The CDR3 sequence is 13 residues long. The CDR3 is CSADLDQGWEQFF. CDR3 coding DNA: TGCAGTGCTGACCTAGACCAGGGCTGGGAGCAGTTCTTC.

The chain joins TRBV11-1 to TRBJ2-5; D is undetermined. Germline CDR1 reads SGHAT; CDR2 reads FQDESV (reference sequence). Trimming shortened V by 2 bases and J by 0 bases, and 16 bases separated the two germline ends. CDR3 size: 17 residues. The CDR3 protein is CASSLIPGAKYQETQYF. The CDR3 nucleotides read TGTGCCAGCAGCTTAATTCCCGGAGCAAAGTACCAAGAGACCCAGTACTTC.

This clonotype was recorded a few times. The chain links TRBV7-3 to TRBJ2-1; 7 bases match TRBD2. The V segment lost 5 bases and the J segment 4 bases; nucleotides outside the gene matches: 8. The CDR3 consists of 15 residues. Germline V gene sequence: CDR1 SGHTA, CDR2 FQGTGA. The CDR3 DNA follows: TGTGCCAGCAGCGCCCGCGGGGGACTGTACAATGAGCAGTTCTTC. It is translated as CASSARGGLYNEQFF.

In its sample, this clonotype was seen a few times. V gene TRBV2 combines with J gene TRBJ2-3; D uncertain. V dropped 6 bases and J dropped 4 bases, with 11 bases sitting between them. Germline V lookup: CDR1 SNHLY, CDR2 FYNNEI. The CDR3 extends over 13 amino acids. CDR3 loop: CASSRTSSDTQYF. CDR3 DNA: TGTGCCAGCAGCCGCACAAGTTCAGATACGCAGTATTTT.

CDR3 protein: CAWIGQGANEQFF. The CDR3 DNA sequence: TGTGCCTGGATCGGACAGGGGGCTAATGAGCAGTTCTTC. The rearrangement uses TRBV30 and TRBJ2-1; 11 bases match TRBD1. J was trimmed by 7 bases and V by 4 bases; bases with no gene match: 3. Germline V gives CDR1 GTSNPN, CDR2 SVGIG (reference sequence). The CDR3 has 13 residues.